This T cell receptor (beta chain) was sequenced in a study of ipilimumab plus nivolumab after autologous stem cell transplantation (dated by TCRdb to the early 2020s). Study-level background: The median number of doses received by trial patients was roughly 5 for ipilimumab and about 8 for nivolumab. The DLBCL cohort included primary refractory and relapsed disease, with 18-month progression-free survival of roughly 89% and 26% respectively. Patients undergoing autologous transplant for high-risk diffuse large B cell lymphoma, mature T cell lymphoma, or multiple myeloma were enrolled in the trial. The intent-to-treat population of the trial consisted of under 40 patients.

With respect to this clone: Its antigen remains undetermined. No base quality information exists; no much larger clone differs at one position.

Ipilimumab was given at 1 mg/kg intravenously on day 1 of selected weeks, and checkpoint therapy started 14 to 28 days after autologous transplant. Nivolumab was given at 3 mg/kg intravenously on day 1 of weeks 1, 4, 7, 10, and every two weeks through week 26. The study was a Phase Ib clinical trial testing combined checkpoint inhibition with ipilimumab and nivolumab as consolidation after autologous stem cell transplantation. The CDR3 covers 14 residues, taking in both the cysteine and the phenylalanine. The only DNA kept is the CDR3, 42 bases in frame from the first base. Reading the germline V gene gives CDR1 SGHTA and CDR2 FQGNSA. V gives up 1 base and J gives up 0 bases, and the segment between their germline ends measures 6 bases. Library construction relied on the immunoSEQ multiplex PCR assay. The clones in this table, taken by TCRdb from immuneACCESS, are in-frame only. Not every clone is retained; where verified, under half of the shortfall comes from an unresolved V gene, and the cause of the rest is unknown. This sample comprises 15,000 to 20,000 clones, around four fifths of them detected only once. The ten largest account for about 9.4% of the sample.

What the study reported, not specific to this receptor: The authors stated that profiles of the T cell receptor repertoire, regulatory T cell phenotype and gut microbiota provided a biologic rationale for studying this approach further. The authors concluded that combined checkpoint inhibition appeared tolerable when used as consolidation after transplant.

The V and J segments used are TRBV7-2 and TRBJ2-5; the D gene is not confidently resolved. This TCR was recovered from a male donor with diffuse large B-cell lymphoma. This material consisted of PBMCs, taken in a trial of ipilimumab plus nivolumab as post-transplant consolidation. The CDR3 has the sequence CASSLDEYQETQYF. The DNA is TGTGCCAGCAGCTTAGACGAGTACCAAGAGACCCAGTACTTC.